This is a list of T cell receptor beta chains from one sample in a study of shared clonotypes between healthy human individuals. Clones were read by immunoSEQ multiplex PCR, and TCRdb kept only the in-frame ones, dropping some. The sample lists some 1,100,000 clones; about four fifths were seen once. Input material: memory CD4+ T cells from PBMCs. The source of these receptors is a man aged 18 to 29 in good health. Some clones in this sample may be carry-over from other donors' samples. Each CDR3 is given without its conserved first and last residue.

V	J	CDR3
TRBV7-3	TRBJ1-1	ASSSAGRGTEAF
TRBV7-3	TRBJ2-5	ASSSTGQQTQY
TRBV5-1	TRBJ2-7	ASSLSGRTDEQY
TRBV5-1	TRBJ2-7	ASSHDTSGSYEQY
TRBV30	TRBJ2-2	AWSYGRADTGELF
TRBV28	TRBJ1-3	ASSLAGGGSVFSGNTIY
TRBV4-1	TRBJ2-3	ASSQDPTRPDTQY
TRBV4-2	TRBJ1-2	ASSQEVGGGYT
TRBV7-3	TRBJ1-2	ASLLHGVRGTTMGKYGYT
TRBV7-9	TRBJ1-1	ASSLSGRLNEAF
TRBV14	TRBJ2-7	ASSHLAGPYEQY
TRBV18	TRBJ1-1	ASSPQATNTEAF
TRBV18	TRBJ1-2	ASSPLDRGGYGYT
TRBV9	TRBJ2-3	ASSVDRGRDTQY
TRBV28	TRBJ2-7	ASWLDNRPYEQY
TRBV7-9	TRBJ1-2	ASSLAGDGYT
TRBV11-2	TRBJ2-5	ASSLEEETQY
TRBV7-8	TRBJ2-5	ASSPNRASQETQY
TRBV19	TRBJ1-1	ASSIPHGGAEAF
TRBV4-2	TRBJ2-3	ASSQERRWDGGADTQY
TRBV7-9	TRBJ2-4	ASSLGDSRNIQY
TRBV30	TRBJ1-2	AWSADRGYGYT
TRBV27	TRBJ2-5	ASSLVLAGLETQY
TRBV5-4	TRBJ1-2	ASSPDTWTGGGYT
TRBV19	TRBJ2-1	ASSIVPGHLPQQF
TRBV5-1	TRBJ2-1	ASSLGGGSYNEQF
TRBV7-6	TRBJ1-3	ASSQGQEVLWGSGNTIY
TRBV10-3	TRBJ2-3	AIRAGGPADTQY
TRBV2	TRBJ2-5	ASSASGRETQY
TRBV5-1	TRBJ2-5	ASSLEAGVGETQY
TRBV4-1	TRBJ2-7	ASSLLAPSPYEQY
TRBV6-5	TRBJ1-3	ASSYSTYGTIY
TRBV11-2	TRBJ2-2	ASSPGTGTGELF
TRBV5-1	TRBJ1-1	ASSSDRVTVEAF
TRBV6-5	TRBJ1-1	ASIPNRGAVEAF
TRBV28	TRBJ1-1	ASSFPGMNTEAF
TRBV30	TRBJ1-2	AWSFQGWGYT
TRBV9	TRBJ1-1	ASSGPGTQIGDTEAF
TRBV27	TRBJ2-3	ASSPPQGAGDTQY
TRBV6-5	TRBJ1-1	ASSYSGQGRTEAF
TRBV18	TRBJ2-1	ASSPGGAGGPNEQF
TRBV28	TRBJ2-5	ASSLLSGQGSAVGQY
TRBV2	TRBJ1-2	ASTRGEFGGYT
TRBV27	TRBJ2-7	ASSMRTLNYEQY
TRBV13	TRBJ2-2	ASSPSGRWGRSTGELF
TRBV7-2	TRBJ1-1	ASSRRGSNTEAF
TRBV19	TRBJ2-3	ASSIRDGFSDTQY
TRBV10-3	TRBJ2-5	AISESRGRDQETQY
TRBV18	TRBJ2-5	ASSPQAQETQY
TRBV2	TRBJ2-1	ASRYYNEQF
TRBV9	TRBJ1-6	ASSVEQADSPLH
TRBV5-1	TRBJ2-1	ASSFDMYNEQF
TRBV15	TRBJ2-1	ATSRGEREGYNEQF
TRBV9	TRBJ1-2	ASSVGDRANYGYT
TRBV7-3	TRBJ2-3	ASSLGGADTQY